These T cell receptor beta chains were read from a single sample in a study of CXCR3-negative and CXCR3-positive naive CD8 T cells. Reanalyzing the 5' RACE reads, TCRdb keeps one entry per CDR3 protein, without DNA. The sample is made up of around 88,000 distinct CDR3 sequences, and the top ten hold 0.95% to 1.4% of it. Sequences were obtained from naive CXCR3+ CD8+ T cells from blood. These receptors all come from a human donor in good health. Some clones in this sample may be carry-over from other donors' samples. The CDR3 runs from the conserved cysteine through the conserved F or W.

J,V,CDR3
TRBJ2-7,TRBV19,CASSYGRTYEQYF
TRBJ2-1,TRBV19,CASSWRQGFGEQFF
TRBJ1-3,TRBV7-9,CASSTLMGSSGNTIYF
TRBJ2-1,TRBV12-3/TRBV12-4,CASSLKMIDGEQFF
TRBJ2-2,TRBV6-4,CASSASGRAYTGELFF
TRBJ2-7,TRBV7-6,CASSLGQGNSYEQYF
TRBJ2-7,TRBV5-6,CASSLGAHLYEQYF
TRBJ2-7,TRBV28,CASIFFNRQALAPVYEQYF
TRBJ1-4,TRBV7-9,CASSFPGQATNEKLFF
TRBJ2-7,TRBV12-3/TRBV12-4,CASSPTTGWEQYF
TRBJ2-1,TRBV27,CASKGLAGALGLSSNEQFF
TRBJ2-5,TRBV12-3/TRBV12-4,CASSTGPTVETQYF
TRBJ2-7,TRBV5-1,CASSLNRPAYEQYF
TRBJ2-2,TRBV7-9,CASSPVTGTGELFF
TRBJ2-1,TRBV14,CASSPQWGNEQFF
TRBJ1-2,TRBV29-1,CSGAGGSNYGYTF
TRBJ2-4,TRBV20-1,CSATGVIAKNIQYF
TRBJ1-3,TRBV4-2,CASSQDLPDSGNTIYF
TRBJ1-5,TRBV6-5,CASTTGAGNQPQHF
TRBJ2-3,TRBV6-4,CASSDGQGADTQYF
TRBJ2-5,TRBV6-5,CASETSGDETQYF
TRBJ2-7,TRBV29-1,CSAEGRDSYEQYF
TRBJ2-1,TRBV14,CASSQVLAGAYNEQFF
TRBJ1-2,TRBV7-9,CASSLGPPGSPNYGYTF
TRBJ2-7,TRBV29-1,CSVEDFGTGGYEQYF
TRBJ1-1,TRBV29-1,CSVEEGAYTEAFF